One and the same sample provided the 8 T cell receptor beta chains below, sequenced in a study of blood T cell repertoires in COVID-19. TCRdb keeps only in-frame clones here, not all; method: immunoSEQ multiplex PCR. The sample contains 120,000 to 150,000 clones, roughly four fifths of which appear only once. The sequencing input was peripheral blood. Receptor source: a man older than 75 with acute or convalescent COVID-19.

Here the CDR3 DNA reads TGTGCCAGCTCACCGGTTGGCCCCAGGTCCTCGACTAATTCACCCCTCCACTTT. It encodes CASSPVGPRSSTNSPLHF. The gene calls are TRBV18 and TRBJ1-6; no reliable D call. V lost 3 bases, J lost 6 bases, and 21 bases lay in between. CDR3 length: 18 amino acids. CDR1 KGHSH and CDR2 LQKENI come from the germline V gene.

This chain joins TRBV19 and TRBJ1-2; a possible D gene is TRBD1 (6 bases). Germline V gene data show CDR1 as LNHDA and CDR2 as SQIVND (reference sequence). The CDR3 contains 14 residues. V lost 5 bases, J lost 6 bases, and 16 bases lay in between. In DNA, the CDR3 is TGTGCCAGTAGTCCCCCACAGGGATTCGATGGCTACACCTTC. It encodes CASSPPQGFDGYTF.

This clone was found a few times. This chain uses TRBV6-5 with TRBJ2-7, with 8 bases lining up with TRBD1. Germline V gives CDR1 MNHEY, CDR2 SVGAGI. Trimming cost V 2 bases and J 2 bases; bases outside gene matches: 5. The CDR3 is 15 amino acids. In DNA, the CDR3 is TGTGCCAGCAGTTACGGACAGGGAAGTCCCTACGAGCAGTACTTC. This translates into CASSYGQGSPYEQYF.

The CDR3 DNA reads as TGTGCCAGCAGTTTGGTACAGGGCGAGACCCAGTACTTC. Protein sequence: CASSLVQGETQYF. V and J are TRBV28 and TRBJ2-5, with D possibly TRBD1 on 6 matching bases. This CDR3 has 13 residues. Trimming removed 3 bases at V and 5 bases at J, with 10 bases between. Per germline, CDR1 MDHEN and CDR2 SYDVKM.

V gene TRBV7-3 combines with J gene TRBJ2-5; D might be TRBD1 (5 bases). The CDR3 extends over 15 amino acids. The germline V and J ends were trimmed by 2 bases and 2 bases, with 12 bases remaining between them. The germline CDR1 and CDR2 sequences are SGHTA and FQGTGA. For the CDR3, the DNA is TGTGCCAGCAGCTTATATCCAGGGCTACAAGAGACCCAGTACTTC. Translating it yields CASSLYPGLQETQYF.

This chain links TRBV5-6 with TRBJ2-7; the D gene is possibly TRBD2 (6 bases). The CDR3 consists of 14 residues. From germline, CDR1 is SGHDT and CDR2 YYEEEE. V was trimmed by 0 bases and J by 3 bases, leaving 10 bases between them. Here the CDR3 reads CASSLAPGVYEQYF. The DNA of the CDR3 is TGTGCCAGCAGCTTGGCCCCGGGAGTCTACGAGCAGTACTTC.

The chain links TRBV6-6 to TRBJ1-5; 7 bases agree with TRBD1. Germline V gene data show CDR1 as MNHNY and CDR2 as SVGAGI (reference sequence). The CDR3 is 15 residues long. Germline trimming cut 6 bases from V and 5 bases from J; bases unmatched to any gene: 10. CDR3 loop: CASSPDRVYDQPQHF. The DNA of the CDR3 is TGTGCCAGCAGCCCTGACAGGGTTTATGATCAGCCCCAGCATTTT.

The chain has TRBV5-1 and TRBJ2-7; no clear D. The CDR3 extends over 13 amino acids. Germline CDR1 is SGHRS and CDR2 is YFSETQ. V lost 0 bases and J lost 3, with 7 bases in between. CDR3 protein: CASSLGPIYEQYF. Here the CDR3 DNA reads TGCGCCAGCAGCTTGGGGCCGATCTACGAGCAGTACTTC.